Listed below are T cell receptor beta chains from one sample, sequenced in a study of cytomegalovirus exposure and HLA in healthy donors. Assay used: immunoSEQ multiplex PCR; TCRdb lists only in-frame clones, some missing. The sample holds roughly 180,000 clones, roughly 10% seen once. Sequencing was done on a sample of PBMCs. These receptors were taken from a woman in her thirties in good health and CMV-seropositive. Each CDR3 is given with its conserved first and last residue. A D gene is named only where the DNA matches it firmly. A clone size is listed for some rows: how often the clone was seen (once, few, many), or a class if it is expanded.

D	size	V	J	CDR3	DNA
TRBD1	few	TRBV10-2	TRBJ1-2	CASSLNSPGTGGYGYTF	TGCGCCAGCAGTCTCAATTCCCCCGGGACAGGGGGCTATGGCTACACCTTC
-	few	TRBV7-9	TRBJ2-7	CASSLGQVDNGKQYF	TGTGCCAGCAGCTTAGGACAGGTCGATAATGGGAAGCAGTACTTC
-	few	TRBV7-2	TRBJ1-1	CASSFKGDQNTEAFF	TGTGCCAGCAGCTTCAAGGGGGATCAGAACACTGAAGCTTTCTTT
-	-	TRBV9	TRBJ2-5	CASSGGGLLAKETQYF	TGTGCCAGCAGCGGGGGGGGCTTACTGGCCAAAGAGACCCAGTACTTC
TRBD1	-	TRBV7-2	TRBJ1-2	CASSSTTGEGGYTF	TGTGCCAGCAGCTCCACAACAGGGGAAGGGGGCTACACCTTC
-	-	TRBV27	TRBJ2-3	CASSLSTRGEDTQYF	TGTGCCAGCAGTTTATCGACCAGGGGGGAAGATACGCAGTATTTT
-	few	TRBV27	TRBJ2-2	CASRQPQGRNTGELFF	TGTGCCAGCAGACAACCCCAGGGGCGGAACACCGGGGAGCTGTTTTTT
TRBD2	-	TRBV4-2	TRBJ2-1	CASSQTGASGYNEQFF	TGTGCCAGCAGCCAGACCGGGGCTAGCGGATACAATGAGCAGTTCTTC
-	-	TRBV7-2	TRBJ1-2	CASSRFGANYGYTF	TGTGCCAGCAGCCGATTCGGTGCTAACTATGGCTACACCTTC
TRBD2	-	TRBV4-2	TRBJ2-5	CASSQAASWTREGKTQYF	TGTGCCAGCAGCCAAGCCGCTTCATGGACCCGGGAGGGGAAGACCCAGTACTTC
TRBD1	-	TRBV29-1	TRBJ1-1	CSVGSTGGPMNTEAFF	TGCAGCGTTGGCTCAACAGGGGGGCCCATGAACACTGAAGCTTTCTTT
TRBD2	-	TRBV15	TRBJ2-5	CATGIPGLAEGETQYF	TGTGCCACCGGGATACCGGGACTAGCAGAGGGAGAGACCCAGTACTTC
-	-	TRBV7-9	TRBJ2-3	CASSWTGTDTQYF	TGTGCCAGCAGCTGGACTGGAACAGATACGCAGTATTTT
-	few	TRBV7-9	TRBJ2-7	CASSVQGASYEQYF	TGTGCCAGCAGCGTACAGGGCGCCTCCTACGAGCAGTACTTC